The 4 T cell receptor beta chains given below trace back to one sample, sequenced in a study of CD8+CD57+ T cells in acquired aplastic anemia. TCR beta VDJ and CDR3 profiling used genomic DNA as template. Each CDR3 protein is one row after TCRdb ran MiXCR on the reads. The sample records around 170,000 distinct CDR3 sequences, approximately 46% being singletons. Sequencing input: sorted CD4+, CD8+, or CD8+CD57+ T cells (not recorded which) from PBMCs. The origin of the receptors is a human donor in good health.

This clonotype was seen a single time. In this CDR3 the conserved last residue, phenylalanine or tryptophan, is missing, so a read error is likely. V usage is TRBV15 and J usage is TRBJ2-1; D may match TRBD1 or TRBD2 (5 bases each). Germline CDR1 LNHNV, CDR2 YYDKDF (reference sequence). V gave up 6 bases and J gave up 0 bases, with 15 bases separating them. The CDR3 contains 16 residues. CDR3 protein: CATRGEGLSSYNEQFL. Written as DNA, the CDR3 is TGTGCCACCAGGGGGGAAGGACTTAGCTCCTACAATGAGCAGTTCCTC.

This clonotype was counted many times. In DNA form, the CDR3 reads TGTGCCAGTATGGGGATGCGCGTACAGCCGGGAGGGTGGAATGAGCAGTTCTTC. As protein: CASMGMRVQPGGWNEQFF. The chain recombines TRBV19 with TRBJ2-1; 8 bases are shared with TRBD2. CDR3 size: 18 residues. The V and J ends lost 7 bases and 7 bases, in that order; junction bases with no gene match: 21. Germline CDR1 and CDR2: LNHDA and SQIVND (reference sequence).

Many counts were recorded for this clonotype. The chain carries TRBV24-1 and TRBJ2-1; TRBD2 agrees at 9 bases. J lost 7 bases, V lost 3 bases, and 6 bases had no gene match. The CDR3 has 15 amino acids. CDR1 and CDR2 (germline): KGHDR, SFDVKD. Written as DNA, the CDR3 is TGTGCCACCAGTGATCCCGGACTAGCGCGGAATGAGCAGTTCTTC. Amino acids: CATSDPGLARNEQFF.

Many counts were recorded for this clonotype. The DNA for the CDR3 is TGCAGTGCTCCCGGGACAGGGATTTTGGAGTATGGCTACACCTTC. Translating gives CSAPGTGILEYGYTF. The J gene is TRBJ1-2, the V gene TRBV20-1, with 9 bases aligning to TRBD1. The J segment lost 5 bases and the V segment lost 5 bases, leaving 12 bases of the junction unmatched. Germline V gives CDR1 DFQATT, CDR2 SNEGSKA (reference sequence). This CDR3 spans 15 amino acids.